This TCR beta chain comes out of a study of T cells after yellow fever vaccination. A 5'RACE template-switching step, the method used to make TCR cDNA, added a universal primer site and UMIs. TCRdb itself ran the 5' RACE reads through MiXCR, one entry per CDR3 protein. There are about 350,000 distinct CDR3 sequences in the sample; roughly 7.5% occur only once, and approximately 15% lies in the top ten. Trimming at V came to 3 bases and at J to 7 bases, leaving 8 bases not matched to a gene. Germline lookup yields CDR1 MDHEN and CDR2 SYDVKM. There are 15 residues in the CDR3. This clonotype came up a few times. No antigen is known for it. The study, taken as a whole, reports: A faster peak, day 5 versus 15, was reached by the weaker secondary response. Post-booster repertoires contained most primary-vaccination clones again (approximately 97% CD4, over 70% CD8).

This rearrangement joins TRBV28 to TRBJ1-5; 8 bases fit TRBD1. The specimen was PBMCs, collected roughly seven weeks after the first yellow fever vaccination. This clonotype originated in a man younger than 30 who received the YFV17D yellow fever vaccine. The CDR3 is CASSFPGQGRQPQHF. CDR3 coding DNA: TGTGCCAGCAGTTTCCCCGGACAGGGAAGACAGCCCCAGCATTTT. The full variable domain, rest sourced from reference TRBV28 and TRBJ1-5, is DVKVTQSSRYLVKRTGEKVFLECVQDMDHENMFWYRQDPGLGLRLIYFSYDVKMKEKGDIPEGYSVSREKKERFSLILESASTNQTSMYLCASSFPGQGRQPQHFGDGTRLSIL.